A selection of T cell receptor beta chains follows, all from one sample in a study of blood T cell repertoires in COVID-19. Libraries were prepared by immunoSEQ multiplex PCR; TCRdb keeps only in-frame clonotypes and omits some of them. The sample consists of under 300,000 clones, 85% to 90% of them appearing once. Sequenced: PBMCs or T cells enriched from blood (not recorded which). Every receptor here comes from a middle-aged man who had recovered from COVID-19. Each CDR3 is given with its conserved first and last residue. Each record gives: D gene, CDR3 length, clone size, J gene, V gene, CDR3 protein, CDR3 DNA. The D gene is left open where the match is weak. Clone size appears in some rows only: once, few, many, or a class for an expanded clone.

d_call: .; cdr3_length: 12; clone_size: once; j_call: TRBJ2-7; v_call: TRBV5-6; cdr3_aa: CASSLFGYEQYF; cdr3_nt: TGTGCCAGCAGCTTGTTCGGTTACGAGCAGTACTTC
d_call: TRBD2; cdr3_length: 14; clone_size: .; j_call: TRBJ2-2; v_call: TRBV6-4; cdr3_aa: CASSSRGDTGELFF; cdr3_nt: TGTGCCAGCAGTAGTCGGGGGGACACCGGGGAGCTGTTTTTT
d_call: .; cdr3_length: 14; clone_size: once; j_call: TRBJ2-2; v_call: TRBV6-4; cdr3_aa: CASSTDRNTGELFF; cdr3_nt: TGTGCCAGCTCTACGGACAGGAACACCGGGGAGCTGTTTTTT
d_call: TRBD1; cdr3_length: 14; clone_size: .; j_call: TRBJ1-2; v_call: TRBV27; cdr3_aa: CASSPSRTGFGYTF; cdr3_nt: TGTGCCAGCAGCCCCTCCCGGACAGGATTTGGCTACACCTTC
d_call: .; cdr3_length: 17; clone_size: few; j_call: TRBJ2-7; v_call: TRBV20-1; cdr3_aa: CSASGITAGHDWGEQYF; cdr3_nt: TGCAGTGCTAGTGGCATTACTGCGGGGCACGACTGGGGCGAGCAGTACTTC
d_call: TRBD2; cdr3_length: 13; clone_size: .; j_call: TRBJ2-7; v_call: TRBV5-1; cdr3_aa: CASSLDGEGGQYF; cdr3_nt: TGCGCCAGCAGCTTGGACGGGGAGGGAGGGCAGTACTTC
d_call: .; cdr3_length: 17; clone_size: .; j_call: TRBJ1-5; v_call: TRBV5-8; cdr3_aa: CASSTQRQVDSNQPQHF; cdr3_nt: TGTGCCAGCAGCACTCAGCGACAGGTTGATAGCAATCAGCCCCAGCATTTT
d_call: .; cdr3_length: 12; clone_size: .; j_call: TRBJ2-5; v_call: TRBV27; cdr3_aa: CASSLRGETQYF; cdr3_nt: TGTGCCAGCAGTTTAAGAGGGGAGACCCAGTACTTC
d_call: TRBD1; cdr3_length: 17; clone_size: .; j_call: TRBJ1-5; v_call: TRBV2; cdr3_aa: CASSVDRGKASNQPQHF; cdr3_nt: TGTGCCAGCAGCGTTGACAGGGGTAAGGCGAGCAATCAGCCCCAGCATTTT
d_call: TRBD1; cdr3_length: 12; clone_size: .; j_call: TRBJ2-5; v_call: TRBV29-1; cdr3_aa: CSGTGGQETQYF; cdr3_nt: TGCAGCGGTACAGGGGGCCAAGAGACCCAGTACTTC
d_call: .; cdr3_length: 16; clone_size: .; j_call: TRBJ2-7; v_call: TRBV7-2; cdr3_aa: CASSLEGTFRSYEQYF; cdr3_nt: TGTGCCAGCAGCTTAGAGGGGACTTTTCGCTCCTACGAGCAGTACTTC
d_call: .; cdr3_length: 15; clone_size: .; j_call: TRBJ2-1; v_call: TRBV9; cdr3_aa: CASSPRREQYNEQFF; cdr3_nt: TGTGCCAGCAGCCCCCGACGGGAGCAATACAATGAGCAGTTCTTC
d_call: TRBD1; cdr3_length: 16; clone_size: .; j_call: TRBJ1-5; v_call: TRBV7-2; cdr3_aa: CASSLAYRGSNQPQHF; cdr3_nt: TGTGCCAGCAGCTTAGCGTACAGGGGGAGCAATCAGCCCCAGCATTTT
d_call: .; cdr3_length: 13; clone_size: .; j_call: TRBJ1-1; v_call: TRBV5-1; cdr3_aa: CASSFVEGGEAFF; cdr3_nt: TGCGCCAGCAGCTTCGTGGAGGGCGGTGAAGCTTTCTTT
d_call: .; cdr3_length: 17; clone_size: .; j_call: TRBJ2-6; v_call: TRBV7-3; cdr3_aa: CASSLIAGQAGANVLTF; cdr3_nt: TGTGCCAGCAGCTTAATTGCAGGGCAGGCTGGGGCCAACGTCCTGACTTTC
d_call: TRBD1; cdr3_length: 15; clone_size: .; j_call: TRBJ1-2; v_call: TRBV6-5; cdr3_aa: CASTVRTGVPFGYTF; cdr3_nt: TGTGCCAGCACTGTGAGGACAGGGGTCCCTTTTGGCTACACCTTC
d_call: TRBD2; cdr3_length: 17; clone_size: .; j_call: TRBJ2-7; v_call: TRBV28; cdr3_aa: CTSSPGGAGLFVGEQYF; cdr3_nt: TGTACCAGCAGTCCCGGGGGAGCGGGATTATTCGTGGGCGAGCAGTACTTC
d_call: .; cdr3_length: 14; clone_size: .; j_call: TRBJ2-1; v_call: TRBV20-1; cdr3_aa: CSASLVVRSNEQFF; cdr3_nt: TGCAGTGCTAGTCTAGTAGTGCGGTCTAATGAGCAGTTCTTC
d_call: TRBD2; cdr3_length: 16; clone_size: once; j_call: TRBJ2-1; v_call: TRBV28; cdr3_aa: CASSLRSLRERVEQFF; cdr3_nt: TGTGCCAGCAGTTTGAGGAGTCTGCGGGAGCGCGTTGAGCAGTTCTTC
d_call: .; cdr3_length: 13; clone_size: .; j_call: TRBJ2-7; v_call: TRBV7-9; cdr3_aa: CASTPEALYEQYF; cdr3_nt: TGTGCCAGCACCCCCGAGGCTCTCTACGAGCAGTACTTC
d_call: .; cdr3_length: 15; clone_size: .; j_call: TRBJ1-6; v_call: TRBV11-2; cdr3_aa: CASSSLGLGGSPLHF; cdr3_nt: TGTGCCAGCAGCTCCCTCGGGCTCGGCGGGTCACCCCTCCACTTT
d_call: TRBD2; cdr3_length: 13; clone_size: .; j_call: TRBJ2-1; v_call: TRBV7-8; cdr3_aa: CASTRLADNEQFF; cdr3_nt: TGTGCCAGCACCAGACTAGCGGACAATGAGCAGTTCTTC
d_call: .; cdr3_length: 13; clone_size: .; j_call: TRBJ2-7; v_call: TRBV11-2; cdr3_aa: CASSLDDSYEQYF; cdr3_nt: TGTGCCAGCAGCTTAGACGACAGCTACGAGCAGTACTTC
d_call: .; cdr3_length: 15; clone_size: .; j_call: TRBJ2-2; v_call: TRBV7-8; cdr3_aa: CASSLAGTNTGELFF; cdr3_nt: TGTGCCAGCAGCTTAGCGGGGACAAACACCGGGGAGCTGTTTTTT